These T cell receptor beta chains were read from a single sample in a study of cytomegalovirus exposure and HLA in healthy donors. Only in-frame clones appear in the TCRdb table, and some are missing; sequencing was by immunoSEQ multiplex PCR. The table includes over 150,000 clones, about 80% detected once. Material: PBMCs. The receptor set was obtained from a woman aged 45 to 65 in good health and CMV-seronegative. Both conserved end residues are part of each CDR3. D genes are given only for firm matches. Clone size, where shown, is once, few, many, or a class for clones that have expanded.

j_call,clone_size,d_call,v_call,cdr3_nt,cdr3_aa
TRBJ1-5,-,TRBD1,TRBV19,TGTGCCAGTAGTAACGGACAGGTTATTCAGCCCCAGCATTTT,CASSNGQVIQPQHF
TRBJ1-6,-,-,TRBV18,TGTGCCAGCTCAACCTCCGGGTATAATTCACCCCTCCACTTT,CASSTSGYNSPLHF
TRBJ2-7,-,TRBD2,TRBV5-4,TGTGCCAGCAGCGTGGGGTTCGGGGGGGGCGACGAGCAGTACTTC,CASSVGFGGGDEQYF
TRBJ2-7,few,-,TRBV28,TGTGCCAGCAGTCCCTTTTCGGGCGAGCAGTACTTC,CASSPFSGEQYF
TRBJ2-3,few,TRBD2,TRBV2,TGTGCCAGCAGACTTTCTAGCGGGGGCGCAGATACGCAGTATTTT,CASRLSSGGADTQYF
TRBJ1-1,-,TRBD1,TRBV28,TGTGCCAGCAGCTCAAGACAGGGTTGGGACACTGAAGCTTTCTTT,CASSSRQGWDTEAFF
TRBJ2-3,few,TRBD2,TRBV11-3,TGTGCCAGCAGCTATCGGACTAGCGGGGACACAGATACGCAGTATTTT,CASSYRTSGDTDTQYF
TRBJ1-1,once,-,TRBV18,TGTGCCAGCTCACCCCACTCGATTTCGGCGGTGAACACTGAAGCTTTCTTT,CASSPHSISAVNTEAFF
TRBJ2-5,-,-,TRBV1,TGCACCAGCAGCCAAGTCCGGTCCGTCGGAGCGGGGAAGACCCAGTACTTC,CTSSQVRSVGAGKTQYF
TRBJ1-2,-,TRBD1,TRBV9,TGTGCCAGCAGCGTTGGACAGGGGTTATTCTATGGCTACACCTTC,CASSVGQGLFYGYTF